This TCR beta chain was captured in a study of T-cell reconstitution after alpha-beta-depleted transplantation in children. Whole-study results and caveats: Reportedly, alpha-beta T cells present about two months post-transplant originated from several hundred expanded clones of graft origin.

The TCRbeta library was prepared with unique molecular identifiers. TCRdb itself ran the PCR reads through MiXCR, one entry per CDR3 protein. The top ten clones hold 28% of a sample with approximately 980,000 distinct CDR3 sequences, about 29% of them seen once. The V and J ends lost 4 bases and 5 bases respectively, with 17 bases between them. CDR1 and CDR2 from the germline V gene are SEHNR and FQNEAQ (reference sequence). The CDR3 contains 16 residues. As for this clonotype: The antigen is undetermined.

Sequenced material: PBMCs, mostly from graft donor cells, taken 360 days after TCRalphabeta/CD19-depleted stem cell transplant. This chain links TRBV7-9 with TRBJ1-4, with D possibly being TRBD1 (5 bases). The clonotype comes from a boy under two years old who had a stem cell transplant for SCID, so the T cells may come from the graft donor. This CDR3 is CASSSPQTALNEKLFF. DNA for the CDR3: TGTGCCAGCAGCTCACCCCAGACAGCTCTGAATGAAAAACTGTTTTTT.